One and the same sample provided the 7 T cell receptor beta chains below, sequenced in a study of cytomegalovirus exposure and HLA in healthy donors. The PCR made use of 60 Vbeta and 13 Jbeta primers. Clones were sequenced by immunoSEQ multiplex PCR, and TCRdb holds only the in-frame ones, with some missing. The data contain some 150,000 clones, about 80% of them singletons. Sequencing was performed on PBMCs. The receptors stem from a woman in her thirties or forties in good health and CMV-seronegative.

The chain joins TRBV28 to TRBJ1-1, with 7 bases fitting TRBD1. The V and J ends lost 5 bases and 0 bases, in that order; junction bases with no gene match: 3. This CDR3 has 14 amino acids. Looked up from germline, CDR1 is MDHEN and CDR2 is SYDVKM. CDR3 protein: CASSMDRLNTEAFF. DNA for the CDR3: TGTGCCAGCAGTATGGACAGGTTGAACACTGAAGCTTTCTTT.

The gene calls are TRBV18 and TRBJ2-3; a possible D gene is TRBD2 (5 bases). CDR1 and CDR2 (germline): KGHSH, LQKENI. V dropped 3 bases and J dropped 6 bases, with 16 bases sitting between them. The CDR3 runs 15 residues. The CDR3 is CASSPLTLEADTQYF. The CDR3 DNA reads as TGTGCCAGCTCACCGTTAACCTTGGAGGCGGATACGCAGTATTTT.

V gene TRBV28 combines with J gene TRBJ1-5; possible D gene TRBD1, 5 bases. From germline, CDR1 is MDHEN and CDR2 SYDVKM. The CDR3 extends over 14 amino acids. V was trimmed by 5 bases and J by 11 bases, leaving 19 bases between them. The CDR3 here is CASSTILGGGAQHF. CDR3 bases: TGTGCCAGCAGTACAATCCTGGGGGGGGGTGCCCAGCATTTT.

This clone was seen more than once but under ten times. J is TRBJ1-3 and V is TRBV27; D is unresolved. Germline values: CDR1 MNHEY, CDR2 SMNVEV (reference sequence). This CDR3 is built from 14 residues. Trimming shortened V by 4 bases and J by 7 bases, and 14 bases separated the two germline ends. CDR3 sequence (DNA): TGTGCCAGCAGTTCACAAGGATACGGGAACACCATATATTTT. Translating gives CASSSQGYGNTIYF.

CDR3 nucleotides: TGTGCCACCTTTCCCTCGAGTAGTAATGGCTACACCTTC. The encoded protein is CATFPSSSNGYTF. The rearrangement uses TRBV10-3 and TRBJ1-2; unclear D gene. The CDR3 sequence is 13 residues long. The ends were cut back, 10 bases at V and 6 bases at J, with 18 bases in the middle. Looked up from germline, CDR1 is ENHRY and CDR2 is SYGVKD.

This chain uses TRBV7-9 with TRBJ1-2; 9 positions match TRBD1. The germline V gene has CDR1 SEHNR and CDR2 FQNEAQ (reference sequence). There are 13 residues in the CDR3. The trim removed 2 bases at V and 7 bases at J, leaving 2 bases unmatched. DNA for the CDR3: TGTGCCAGCAGCTTACAGACAGGGGGTGGCTACACCTTC. It encodes CASSLQTGGGYTF.

This clone appeared a single time. The J gene is TRBJ1-1, the V gene TRBV6-5; no definite D call. The ends were cut back, 6 bases at V and 1 base at J, with 9 bases in the middle. The CDR3 is 13 residues long. Germline CDR1 is MNHEY and CDR2 is SVGAGI. CDR3 region: CASRAAPNTEAFF. CDR3 sequence (DNA): TGTGCCAGCAGAGCGGCACCGAACACTGAAGCTTTCTTT.